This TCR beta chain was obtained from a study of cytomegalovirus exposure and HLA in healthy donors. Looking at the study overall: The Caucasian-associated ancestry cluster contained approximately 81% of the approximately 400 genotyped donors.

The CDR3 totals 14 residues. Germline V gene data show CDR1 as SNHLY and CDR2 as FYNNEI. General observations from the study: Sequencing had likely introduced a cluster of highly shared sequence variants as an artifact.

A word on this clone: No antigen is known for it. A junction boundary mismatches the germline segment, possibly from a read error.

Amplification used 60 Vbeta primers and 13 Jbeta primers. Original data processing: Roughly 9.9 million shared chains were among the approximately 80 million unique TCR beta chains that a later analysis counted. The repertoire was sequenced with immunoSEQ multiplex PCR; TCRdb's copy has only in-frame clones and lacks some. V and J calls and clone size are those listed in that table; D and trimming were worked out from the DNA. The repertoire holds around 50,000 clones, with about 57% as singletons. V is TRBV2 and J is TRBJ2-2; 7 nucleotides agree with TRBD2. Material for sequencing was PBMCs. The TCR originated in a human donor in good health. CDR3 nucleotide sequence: TGTGCCAGCCGAGCTAGGGCTAGCGGTGGGGGGCTGTTTTTT. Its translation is CASRARASGGGLFF.